These 4 T cell receptor beta chains share one sample of origin, sequenced in a study of beta chain features in type 1 diabetes (dated by TCRdb to 2016 to 2018). Libraries were built with the immunoSEQ multiplex PCR assay. The High Capacity cDNA Reverse Transcription Kit was used to reverse transcribe all of the isolated RNA, meaning that expressed TCRB transcripts were what got sequenced. TCRdb's version of the immuneACCESS table is confined to in-frame rearrangements and falls short of the full clone set. An unresolved V gene accounts for under half of the shortfall where checked; the remainder is of unknown origin. Recorded for this sample are 970,000 or so clones; 15% to 20% of them occurred a single time. The ten largest clones add up to 0.02% to 0.025% of the sample. The sequencing input was naive CD4+ T cells from blood. In light of the paper, this sample's cell subset or site label describes: true naive CD4+ T cells. The receptors were sampled from a woman younger than 30 in good health.

The chain is built from TRBV9 and TRBJ1-3, with 9 positions matching TRBD1. V trimming: 3 bases; J trimming: 2 bases; junction bases outside the gene matches: 15. CDR3 length equals 19 residues. CDR1 and CDR2 (germline): SGDLS, YYNGEE. CDR3: CASSAAGTGLIPPGNTIYF. The CDR3 region has the DNA TGTGCCAGCAGCGCGGCCGGGACAGGGCTTATTCCCCCTGGAAACACCATATATTTT.

The chain combines TRBV15 with TRBJ2-7; D unclear. The V and J ends lost 1 base and 0 bases respectively, with 7 bases between them. Germline CDR1 and CDR2: LNHNV and YYDKDF (reference sequence). The CDR3 is 14 residues long. CDR3 amino acids: CATSRAESSYEQYF. Written as DNA, the CDR3 is TGTGCCACCAGCAGAGCGGAGAGCTCCTACGAGCAGTACTTC.

This clone was observed a few times. The chain joins TRBV6-5 to TRBJ2-6; D uncertain. Germline V gives CDR1 MNHEY, CDR2 SVGAGI. The V end was cut by 3 bases, the J end by 2 bases, with 8 bases between. The length of the CDR3 is 15 residues. In DNA, the CDR3 is TGTGCCAGCAGTTATCGGCAACCTGGGGCCAACGTCCTGACTTTC. This sequence encodes CASSYRQPGANVLTF.

The chain links TRBV19 to TRBJ2-7, with D unclear. The CDR3 consists of 14 residues. V was cut by 3 bases and J by 0 bases, with 9 bases left in between. Germline values: CDR1 LNHDA, CDR2 SQIVND (reference sequence). The CDR3 region is CASSITPSSYEQYF. The DNA of the CDR3 is TGTGCCAGTAGTATTACCCCAAGCTCCTACGAGCAGTACTTC.